This T cell receptor (beta chain) came from a study of blood T cell repertoires in COVID-19 (dated by TCRdb to 2019 to 2021). Describing the broader study: Collaborator samples came from the United States, Italy and Spain and covered acute and convalescent phases of COVID-19. The prospective study material was composed of cDNA or gDNA derived from T cells, B-cell-depleted T cells, or PBMCs. The dataset comprised deeply sampled blood TCRbeta repertoires from subjects exposed to, actively infected with, or recovered from COVID-19. The repertoires were released in a freely available public database intended as a resource for research on the immune response to SARS-CoV-2. The samples were drawn from the first 160 participants of the ongoing ImmuneRACE study and from 950 to 1,500 subjects provided by 6 global collaborators. Nearly every sample came with metadata listing a de-identified subject ID, COVID-19 status, age in years and sex. Where HLA class I and class II types were available, the types were taken from metadata supplied by the sample provider, not from assay-based typing. Overall results and qualifications from the work: The quantity of clinical and demographic metadata differed by source and by participant and was supplied without curation.

Participants in the prospective study were enrolled through a virtual design, were aged about 18 to 100 years, and lived in roughly 24 United States geographic areas. In the prospective study, participants were assigned to cohorts based on the clinical history participants reported in a screening survey and a study questionnaire. Recovered participants in ImmuneRACE Cohort 3 were defined by two consecutive negative NP/OP PCR tests, clearance by a healthcare professional, or resolution of symptoms. In the prospective study, whole blood, serum and a nasopharyngeal or oropharyngeal swab were collected from each participant by mobile phlebotomists. Additional blood draws and questionnaires over an approximately two-month period could optionally be provided by prospective study participants. Prospective study blood samples were shipped either frozen or at room temperature before DNA extraction. This clone has a single count. Its target antigen remains unknown. One base away there is no much larger clone; base qualities are not given.

TCRbeta CDR3 regions were amplified from genomic DNA using the immunoSEQ Assay, a bias-controlled multiplex PCR. On the authors' methods: Within the assay, amplification of reference gene primers was used to estimate how many nucleated cells each sample contained. To quantify the absolute abundance of each unique TCRbeta CDR3 rearrangement, sequence reads were collapsed and filtered. For each sample, productive Simpson clonality was calculated by taking the square root of Simpson's diversity index across productive rearrangements. TCRdb retrieved this table from immuneACCESS and kept in-frame rearrangements only. Not all clones are present; in checked studies, unresolved V genes account for under half, and no reason is known for the remainder. That table supplies the V and J calls and clone size; D and trimming were determined from the DNA. The sample table records roughly 300,000 clones; over 75% of these occur just once. Of the sample, 0.9% to 1.2% falls within the top ten clones.

Relative to germline, V is 2 bases shorter and J is 7 bases shorter, with 11 bases between their ends. The CDR3 numbers 13 residues from cysteine through phenylalanine. Here the CDR3 DNA is all that survives: 39 bases in frame from base 1. The sequence is built from TRBV12-3 or TRBV12-4 and TRBJ1-1; the D gene assignment is ambiguous. The specimen was PBMCs or T cells enriched from blood (not recorded which). The receptor comes from a woman aged 25 to 39 who had recovered from COVID-19. The CDR3 protein is CASSLFSTGEAFF. Read as DNA, the sequence is TGTGCCAGCAGTTTATTTTCCACCGGTGAAGCTTTCTTT.